Detailed here is one T cell receptor (beta chain). Its antigen target is currently unknown. One base away there is no much larger clone; base qualities are not given. This specimen comes from a study of T cell responses to AZD1222 COVID-19 vaccine (dated by TCRdb to about 2021). As for the study more broadly: AZD1222 recipients with second doses at about 4 weeks or about 12 weeks were pooled, because spike-specific TCR depth and breadth did not differ between schedules. Trial participants were enrolled by age into subgroups of 18-55, 56-69 and 70-plus years, and approximately 150, 30 and 60 TCR-sequenced participants, respectively, were included in these subgroups. A total of around 240 trial participants underwent TCR sequencing, of whom 200 to 220 had received two doses of AZD1222 and about 26 had received two doses of the MenACWY control vaccine.

According to the study, the label for this sample's time point signals: baseline before first vaccination. The vaccinee samples were drawn from two UK trials, COV001 and COV002, one of which was a single-blind randomized controlled phase 2/3 trial testing AZD1222 (ChAdOx1 nCoV-19) in healthy adults. Trial participant PBMC samples were collected at day 0 and day 28 after the second dose for TCRbeta chain sequencing. For this chain, trimming is 6 bases at the V end and 2 bases at the J end, and the number of junction bases without a gene match is 6. The CDR3 goes from the cysteine to the phenylalanine over 14 residues. Left in the record is the CDR3 DNA by itself, 42 bases read in frame from the first base. CDR1 and CDR2 (MNHNY, SVGAGI) derive from the germline V gene (reference sequence). The CDR3 regions of human TCRbeta chains were subjected to immunosequencing. Per the original workflow: TCRs in the repertoires were compared against a reference library of SARS-CoV-2-specific TCRs that had been generated with the MIRA antigen-specificity platform. Breadth was defined as the fraction of unique TCRs that were SARS-CoV-2-associated, and depth was defined as the fraction of total T cells that were SARS-CoV-2-associated. Each spike-specific TCR was assigned to its reactive spike region and to a CD4 or CD8 class using the MIRA data. Log10-transformed breadth and depth values were compared by one-way ANOVA with Sidak's multiple comparisons tests. Sourced from immuneACCESS, this table was stored by TCRdb with only in-frame sequences that have V and J called. A share of the clones is absent; for the studies checked, an unresolved V gene accounts for under half, and the remainder has no known explanation. V, J and clone size were drawn from that table, and D and trimming were deduced from the DNA. Present in this sample are roughly 150,000 clones, roughly 92% of which were seen just once. The leading ten clones occupy 2.3% of the sample.

Broader findings and caveats from the paper: In the small 56-69-year group, the increase in depth fell short of significance, most likely because of low power. Because no samples from the day 14 peak response were available, repertoires could be characterized only after the peak T cell response. The whole spike protein was spanned by vaccine-associated CD4 TCRs, and dominant responses were seen in regions 160-218 and 743-854. After two AZD1222 doses, spike-specific TCR breadth and depth were significantly higher than at day 0 and than in MenACWY recipients. Conclusions about previously exposed vaccinees are limited because only a handful of AZD1222 recipients were SARS-CoV-2 seropositive at baseline. Participants were mostly white British and included more females than males, and it was suggested by the authors that clonal diversity may have been underestimated. Epitopes outside the regions mutated in the B.1.351 and B.1.1.7 variants were reportedly recognized by nearly half of the unique spike-specific TCRs.

Recombination joined TRBV6-6 with TRBJ2-7, and 8 junctional nucleotides match TRBD1. Sequenced here: peripheral blood, sampled on day 0 of AZD1222 vaccination. This TCR was recovered from an adult in good health. The nucleotides read TGTGCCAGCAGACTAAGACAGGGGACCTACGAGCAGTACTTC. This translates into CASRLRQGTYEQYF.